This T cell receptor (beta chain) was found in a study of blood T cells in healthy people across ages. Sample-barcoded 5' priming and a J-beta primer mix drove a second PCR of about 6 to 12 cycles. Every single cDNA molecule received a tag from a template-switch adaptor with 12 random nucleotides. TCRdb analysed the 5' RACE reads with MiXCR anew, one entry per CDR3 protein. This table holds 800,000 to 900,000 distinct CDR3 sequences, approximately 59% found once. The CDR3 contains 15 residues. Germline CDR1 reads MNHEY; CDR2 reads SVGEGT. Trimming took 7 bases from V and 4 from J, leaving 17 bases between them. The donors, aged 6 to 90, were healthy Caucasians from Russia.

This receptor was obtained from a man between 25 and 39 years old in good health. The V gene is TRBV6-2 or TRBV6-3, the J gene TRBJ2-1; perhaps TRBD1 as D (7 bases). Sequenced input: blood. CDR3 amino acids: CASTGMQGGYNEQFF. The CDR3 DNA reads as TGTGCCAGCACAGGGATGCAGGGGGGTTACAATGAGCAGTTCTTC.